Listed here are 12 T cell receptor beta chains from one sample, sequenced in a study of identical twins. One entry per CDR3 protein, called by TCRdb with MiXCR from the 5' RACE reads. The table records some 790,000 distinct CDR3 sequences, about 20% of them present only once. These data are also associated with another study on T cells expressing NK-cell markers.

Sequencing was carried out using PBMCs. These TCRs come from a woman between 18 and 29 years old in good health.

The rearrangement uses TRBV18 and TRBJ2-5, with 9 bases identical to TRBD1. Germline V CDR1 and CDR2: KGHSH, LQKENI. The CDR3 sequence is 15 residues long. V lost 3 bases, J lost 3 bases, and 5 bases stayed unmatched. The CDR3 bases are TGTGCCAGCTCACCGATTCGGACAGGGGAAGAGACCCAGTACTTC. Protein sequence: CASSPIRTGEETQYF.

This clonotype was observed a handful of times. The CDR3 coding sequence is TGTGCCAGCAGCCCCAGGGGAGGCGTCTCCTACGAGCAGTACTTC. Its translation is CASSPRGGVSYEQYF. J is TRBJ2-7 and V is TRBV11-2, with D possibly called TRBD1 or TRBD2 (6 bases each). Germline V gene lookup returns CDR1 SGHAT and CDR2 FQNNGV. V lost 5 bases and J lost 0, with 14 bases in between. This CDR3 contains 15 residues.

This clonotype was recorded a few times. The CDR3 DNA reads TGCAGCGTCCGCGAGGGGTTGTACAATGAGCAGTTCTTC. Protein sequence: CSVREGLYNEQFF. This rearrangement joins TRBV29-1 to TRBJ2-1; D assignment may be TRBD1 or TRBD2 (5 bases each). This CDR3 spans 13 amino acids. Trimming took 6 bases from V and 4 from J, leaving 13 bases between them. Germline CDR1 reads SQVTM; CDR2 reads ANQGSEA.

V is TRBV5-1 and J is TRBJ2-7; D is perhaps TRBD1 (6 bases). CDR3 length: 16 residues. V lost 1 base and J lost 5, with 19 bases in between. Germline V gives CDR1 SGHRS, CDR2 YFSETQ. DNA of the CDR3: TGCGCCAGCAGCTTGATCAGGGGTGAGTCGGGCGACGAGCAGTACTTC. As protein: CASSLIRGESGDEQYF.

This sequence joins TRBV10-3 and TRBJ2-7; D is undetermined. The CDR3 runs to 12 residues. V lost 5 bases and J lost 5, with 10 bases in between. Germline V gene data show CDR1 as ENHRY and CDR2 as SYGVKD. Here the CDR3 DNA reads TGTGCCATCAGTTACGGACGGAACGAGCAGTACTTC. It codes for CAISYGRNEQYF.

This chain uses TRBV20-1 with TRBJ2-1; 8 nucleotides agree with TRBD2. The V gene's germline CDR1 is DFQATT and CDR2 SNEGSKA (reference sequence). The junction had 9 bases not matched to a gene; V was cut back by 7 bases and J by 7 bases. The CDR3 consists of 13 residues. The CDR3: CSVPGGGRNEQFF. CDR3 bases: TGCAGTGTCCCGGGGGGGGGGAGGAATGAGCAGTTCTTC.

This clonotype has just one count. This chain connects TRBV20-1 to TRBJ1-2; no reliable D call. V gave up 6 bases and J gave up 1 base, with 9 bases separating them. CDR3 length equals 12 residues. Germline assignment: CDR1 DFQATT and CDR2 SNEGSKA (reference sequence). CDR3 in amino acids: CSAQTSNYGYTF. DNA of the CDR3: TGCAGTGCGCAGACGAGTAACTATGGCTACACCTTC.

The sample holds a few counts of this clonotype. This chain uses TRBV20-1 with TRBJ2-5, with 9 bases identical to TRBD2. The CDR3 length is 16 residues. Germline CDR1 reads DFQATT; CDR2 reads SNEGSKA (reference sequence). Trimming cost V 3 bases and J 3 bases; bases outside gene matches: 11. The CDR3 sequence is CSASRGASGVEETQYF. For the CDR3, the DNA is TGCAGTGCTAGCCGCGGGGCTAGCGGGGTCGAAGAGACCCAGTACTTC.

The CDR3 DNA follows: TGTGCCAGCAGTTATAGCGGGGGGGCCGAAATTGGAGAGACCCAGTACTTC. Translation gives CASSYSGGAEIGETQYF. The gene calls are TRBV12-3 or TRBV12-4 and TRBJ2-5; 11 positions match TRBD2. The length of the CDR3 is 17 residues. V was clipped by 4 bases and J by 4 bases; unmatched bases: 11.

The genes are TRBV2 and TRBJ1-6; possibly TRBD1 for D (6 bases). This CDR3 is built from 15 residues. Germline CDR1 and CDR2: SNHLY and FYNNEI. Between the trimmed V and J ends, which lost 6 bases and 7 bases, there was a span of 16 bases. The CDR3 sequence is CASRPWGGANSPLHF. CDR3 sequence (DNA): TGTGCCAGCAGACCTTGGGGGGGGGCGAATTCACCCCTCCACTTT.

This rearrangement joins TRBV7-3 to TRBJ1-2; tentative D call: TRBD1 (5 bases). Germline-derived CDR1 and CDR2 are SGHTA and FQGTGA. Deletions cut 4 bases from V and 8 bases from J, with 26 bases between. The CDR3 runs 17 residues. This chain's CDR3 is CASSSYSVRGQETGYTF. The DNA of the CDR3 is TGTGCCAGCAGCTCCTACTCTGTTCGTGGACAAGAAACCGGCTACACCTTC. Full variable domain (rest looked up from reference TRBV7-3 and TRBJ1-2): GAGVSQTPSNKVTEKGKYVELRCDPISGHTALYWYRQSLGQGPEFLIYFQGTGAADDSGLPNDRFFAVRPEGSVSTLKIQRTERGDSAVYLCASSSYSVRGQETGYTFGSGTRLTVV.

The V and J genes are TRBV12-3 or TRBV12-4 and TRBJ2-1; 8 bases line up with TRBD1. Germline trimming cut 11 bases from V and 9 bases from J; bases unmatched to any gene: 12. This CDR3 contains 13 residues. The CDR3 region is CAGSGPGGGEQFF. The CDR3 DNA reads TGTGCCGGGAGCGGGCCAGGGGGCGGTGAGCAGTTCTTC.